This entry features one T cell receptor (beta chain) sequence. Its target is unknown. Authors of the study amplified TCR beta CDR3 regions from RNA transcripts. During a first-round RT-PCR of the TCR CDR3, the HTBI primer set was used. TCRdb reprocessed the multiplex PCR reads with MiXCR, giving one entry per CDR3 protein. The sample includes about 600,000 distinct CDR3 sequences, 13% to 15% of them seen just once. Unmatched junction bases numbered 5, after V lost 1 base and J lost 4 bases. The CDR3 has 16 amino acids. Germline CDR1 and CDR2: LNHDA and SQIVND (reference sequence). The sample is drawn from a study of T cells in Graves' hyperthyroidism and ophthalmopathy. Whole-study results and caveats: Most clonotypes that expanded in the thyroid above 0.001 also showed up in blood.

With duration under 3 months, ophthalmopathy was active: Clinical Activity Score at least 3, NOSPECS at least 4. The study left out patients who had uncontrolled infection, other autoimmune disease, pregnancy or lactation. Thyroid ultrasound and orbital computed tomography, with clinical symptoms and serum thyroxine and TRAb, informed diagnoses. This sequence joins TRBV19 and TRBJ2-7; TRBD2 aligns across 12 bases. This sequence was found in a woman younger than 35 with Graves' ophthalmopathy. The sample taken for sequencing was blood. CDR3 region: CASSIGLAGGSYEQYF. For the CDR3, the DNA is TGTGCCAGTAGTATAGGGCTAGCGGGAGGGTCGTACGAGCAGTACTTC.